The present TCR beta chain was sequenced within a study of Ad26.COV2.S vaccination and SARS-CoV-2 variants. Study observations and caveats: The study found similar non-spike TCR breadth in vaccine and placebo recipients. In vaccinated individuals, spike-specific CD8+ and CD4+ T cell responses reportedly displayed substantial breadth. Individuals receiving vaccine had higher spike-specific TCR breadth than placebo recipients did. Analytic work on TCR breadth and depth might have understated the full extent of total T cell responses.

Trimming removed 5 bases from V and 4 bases from J, with 10 bases in between. This CDR3 is 13 amino acids long. Germline values: CDR1 KGHSH, CDR2 LQKENI. TCRdb's table, derived via immunoSEQ multiplex PCR, lists solely in-frame clones and lacks some. The top ten hold about 3.9% of the sample, which has around 370,000 clones, roughly nine tenths seen once. To note about this clone: Its specificity is not known.

The receptor was isolated from a human donor who had recovered from COVID-19. Sample: peripheral blood, taken after recovery from COVID-19. The chain links TRBV18 to TRBJ2-3; no clear D. The CDR3 nucleotides are TGTGCCAGCTCAGCGAAACGGGCAGATACGCAGTATTTT. It translates to CASSAKRADTQYF. The full variable domain, its missing parts supplied by reference TRBV18 and TRBJ2-3, is NAGVMQNPRHLVRRRGQEARLRCSPMKGHSHVYWYRQLPEEGLKFMVYLQKENIIDESGMPKERFSAEFPKEGPSILRIQQVVRGDSAAYFCASSAKRADTQYFGPGTRLTVL.